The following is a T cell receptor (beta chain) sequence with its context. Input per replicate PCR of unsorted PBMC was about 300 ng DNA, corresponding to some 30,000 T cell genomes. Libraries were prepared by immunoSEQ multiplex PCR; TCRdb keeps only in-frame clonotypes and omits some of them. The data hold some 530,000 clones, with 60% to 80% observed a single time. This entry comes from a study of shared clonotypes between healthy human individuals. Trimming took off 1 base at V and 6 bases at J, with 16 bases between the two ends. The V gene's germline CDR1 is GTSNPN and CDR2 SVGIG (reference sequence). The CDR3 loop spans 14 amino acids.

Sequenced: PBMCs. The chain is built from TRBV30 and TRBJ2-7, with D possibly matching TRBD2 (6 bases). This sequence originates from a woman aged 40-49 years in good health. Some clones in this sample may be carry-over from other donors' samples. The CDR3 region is CAWSGWRGRGEQYF. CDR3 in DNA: TGTGCCTGGAGTGGGTGGCGGGGTAGGGGCGAGCAGTACTTC.